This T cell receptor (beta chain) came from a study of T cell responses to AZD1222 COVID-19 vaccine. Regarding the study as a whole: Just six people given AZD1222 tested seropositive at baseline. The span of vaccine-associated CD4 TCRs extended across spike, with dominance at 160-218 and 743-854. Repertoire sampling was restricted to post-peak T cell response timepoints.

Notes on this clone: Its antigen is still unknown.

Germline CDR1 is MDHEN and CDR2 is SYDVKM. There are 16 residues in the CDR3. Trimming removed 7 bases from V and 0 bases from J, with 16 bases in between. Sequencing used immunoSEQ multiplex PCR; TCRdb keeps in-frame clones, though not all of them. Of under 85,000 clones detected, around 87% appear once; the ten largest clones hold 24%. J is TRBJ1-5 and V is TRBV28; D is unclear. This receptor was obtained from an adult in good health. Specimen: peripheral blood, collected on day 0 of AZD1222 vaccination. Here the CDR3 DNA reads TGTGCCAGCATCGCCGGAGGTAGACATAGCAATCAGCCCCAGCATTTT. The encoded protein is CASIAGGRHSNQPQHF.